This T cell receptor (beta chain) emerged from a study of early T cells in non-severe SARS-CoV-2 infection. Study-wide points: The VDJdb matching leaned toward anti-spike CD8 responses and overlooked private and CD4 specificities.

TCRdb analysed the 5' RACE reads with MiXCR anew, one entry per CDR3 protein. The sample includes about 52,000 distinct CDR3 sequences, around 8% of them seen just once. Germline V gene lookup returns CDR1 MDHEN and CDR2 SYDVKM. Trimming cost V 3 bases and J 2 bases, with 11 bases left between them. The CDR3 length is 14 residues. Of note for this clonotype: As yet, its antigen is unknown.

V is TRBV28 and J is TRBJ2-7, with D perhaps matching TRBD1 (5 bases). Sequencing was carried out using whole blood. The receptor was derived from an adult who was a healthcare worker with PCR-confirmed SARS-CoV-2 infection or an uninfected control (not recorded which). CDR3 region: CASSFKGRPYEQYF. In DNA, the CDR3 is TGTGCCAGCAGTTTTAAGGGGCGACCCTACGAGCAGTACTTC.